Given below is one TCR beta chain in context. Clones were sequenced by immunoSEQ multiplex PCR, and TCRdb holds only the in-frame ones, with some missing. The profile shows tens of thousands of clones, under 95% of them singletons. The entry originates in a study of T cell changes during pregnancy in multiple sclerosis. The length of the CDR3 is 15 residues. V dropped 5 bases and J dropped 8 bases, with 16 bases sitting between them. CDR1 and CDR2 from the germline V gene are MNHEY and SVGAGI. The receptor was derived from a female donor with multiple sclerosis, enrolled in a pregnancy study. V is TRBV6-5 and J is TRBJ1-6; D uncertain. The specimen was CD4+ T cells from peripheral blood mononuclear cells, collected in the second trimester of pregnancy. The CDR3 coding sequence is TGTGCCAGCAGTCCTCCGGGGAGGGAACATTCACCCCTCCACTTT. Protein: CASSPPGREHSPLHF.